This section outlines one TCR beta chain sequence together with its context. The germline gives CDR1 SGHKS, CDR2 YYEKEE (reference sequence). The V gene end was trimmed by 3 bases and the J gene end by 9 bases; junction bases not matched to a gene: 8. The length of the CDR3 is 14 residues. One entry per CDR3 protein results from TCRdb running MiXCR on the RT-PCR reads. Of 800,000 or so distinct CDR3 sequences in the sample, about 20% are singletons; the top ten hold 10%. The data stem from a study of response to subunit inactivated influenza vaccine. Here the sequenced sample was PBMCs from blood, taken roughly 5 days after vaccination. The rearrangement joins TRBV5-5 to TRBJ2-2; 7 nucleotides align to TRBD2. This receptor was obtained from a man aged 50 to 60 who received an inactivated influenza vaccine. The CDR3 here is CASSSLGGARELFF. CDR3 sequence (DNA): TGTGCCAGCAGCTCCCTGGGAGGGGCGCGGGAGCTGTTTTTT.